The 20 T cell receptor beta chains reported below all come from one sample, sequenced in a study of blood T cell repertoires in COVID-19. Assay used: immunoSEQ multiplex PCR; TCRdb lists only in-frame clones, some missing. The sample has about 140,000 clones, approximately 85% seen once; the top ten hold 1.5% to 2%. The sequencing sample was made of peripheral blood. All receptors come from a man aged 65 to 85 with acute or convalescent COVID-19.

The chain employs TRBV23-1 and TRBJ2-5; 9 positions match TRBD1. TRBV23-1 is assigned to the ORF class and has an uncertain function. Losses at the gene ends were 3 bases for V and 0 bases for J; bases not matched to a gene: 11. The CDR3 consists of 18 residues. This CDR3 reads CASSHPDRDRVHQETQYF. DNA for the CDR3: TGCGCCAGCAGTCATCCCGACCGGGACAGGGTACACCAAGAGACCCAGTACTTC.

The rearrangement uses TRBV9 and TRBJ1-1, with D possibly TRBD1 on 5 matching bases. The germline V gene encodes CDR1 SGDLS and CDR2 YYNGEE. The CDR3 consists of 15 residues. V was cut by 4 bases and J by 1 base, with 14 bases left in between. This chain's CDR3 is CASSPRLGGNTEAFF. The CDR3 DNA reads as TGTGCCAGCAGCCCCCGCCTCGGGGGGAACACTGAAGCTTTCTTT.

The rearrangement uses TRBV25-1 and TRBJ1-5; D ambiguous. Germline V CDR1 and CDR2: MGHDK, SYGVNS. V lost 2 bases to trimming and J lost 2 bases, with 4 bases between them. This CDR3 has 13 amino acids. CDR3 bases: TGTGCCAGCAGTGAACCGGGCAATCAGCCCCAGCATTTT. Its protein is CASSEPGNQPQHF. Looking up the rest from reference TRBV25-1 and TRBJ1-5 gives the full variable domain: EADIYQTPRYLVIGTGKKITLECSQTMGHDKMYWYQQDPGMELHLIHYSYGVNSTEKGDLSSESTVSRIRTEHFPLTLESARPSHTSQYLCASSEPGNQPQHFGDGTRLSIL.

The rearrangement uses TRBV29-1 and TRBJ2-1; tentative D call: TRBD2 (6 bases). Germline V lookup: CDR1 SQVTM, CDR2 ANQGSEA. This CDR3 contains 13 residues. Trimming removed 3 bases from V and 3 bases from J, with 9 bases in between. The CDR3 DNA is TGCAGCGTTGATTTGGGACTCTACAATGAGCAGTTCTTC. Protein sequence: CSVDLGLYNEQFF.

The chain is built from TRBV5-8 and TRBJ2-7; perhaps TRBD2 as D (6 bases). The V gene lost 0 bases and the J gene lost 2 bases, with 9 bases spanning the gap. Germline V gene lookup returns CDR1 SGHTS and CDR2 YDEGEE. The CDR3 has 14 residues. The CDR3 coding sequence is TGTGCCAGCAGCTTGGTTTGGGGGGCCTACGAGCAGTACTTC. Its translation is CASSLVWGAYEQYF.

The chain links TRBV4-1 to TRBJ2-5; 11 bases fit TRBD2. CDR1 is MGHRA and CDR2 is YSYEKL in the germline V gene. There are 16 residues in the CDR3. V dropped 2 bases and J dropped 5; count of bases not matched to a gene: 7. This CDR3 reads CASSQFSGGAQETQYF. In nucleotides, the CDR3 is TGCGCCAGCAGCCAATTTAGCGGGGGGGCCCAGGAGACCCAGTACTTC.

V usage is TRBV6-1 and J usage is TRBJ2-5; a weak D match, TRBD1 (6 bases). Germline CDR1 and CDR2: MNHNS and SASEGT. V lost 5 bases and J lost 7, with 11 bases in between. The CDR3 is 12 amino acids. CDR3 DNA: TGTGCCAGCAGTACACAGGGTGGGACCCAGTACTTC. Translated, it gives CASSTQGGTQYF.

This clone was recorded only once. The chain employs TRBV6-5 and TRBJ1-1; 7 nucleotides line up with TRBD1. CDR3 size: 15 residues. CDR1 is MNHEY, CDR2 SVGAGI, per germline. V lost 6 bases, J lost 3 bases, and 10 bases stayed unmatched. The CDR3, as DNA: TGTGCCAGCAGCGAGGCTTGGCAGGGGGACACTGAAGCTTTCTTT. This sequence encodes CASSEAWQGDTEAFF.

In regard to this clone: The germline gene is not matched at one end of the junction; a read error may be the cause. This chain links TRBV6-1 with TRBJ2-5; 8 positions match TRBD1. The CDR3 has 16 amino acids. Germline CDR1 and CDR2: MNHNS and SASEGT. The CDR3 reads CASREATGVFQETQYF. DNA of the CDR3: TGTGCCAGCAGGGAAGCGACAGGGGTGTTCCAAGAGACCCAGTACTTC.

This clone was observed a few times. The gene calls are TRBV29-1 and TRBJ2-7; 8 nucleotides line up with TRBD1. Unmatched junction bases numbered 12, after V lost 6 bases and J lost 2 bases. The germline V gene encodes CDR1 SQVTM and CDR2 ANQGSEA. The CDR3 covers 15 residues. Here the CDR3 reads CSVKAPDRAAYEQYF. The CDR3 DNA is TGCAGCGTCAAGGCGCCGGACAGGGCTGCCTACGAGCAGTACTTC.

The rearrangement links TRBV30 to TRBJ2-7, with a tentative D call TRBD1 (5 bases). CDR3 length equals 12 residues. V was clipped by 1 base and J by 1 base, with 5 bases between them. The germline gives CDR1 GTSNPN, CDR2 SVGIG (reference sequence). For the CDR3, the DNA is TGTGCCTGGAGTGACAGGTCCTACGAGCAGTACTTC. This sequence encodes CAWSDRSYEQYF.

The chain is built from TRBV5-8 and TRBJ2-7; TRBD1 aligns across 7 bases. V lost 4 bases and J lost 1; bases outside the gene matches: 5. The CDR3 is 14 residues long. Germline CDR1 reads SGHTS; CDR2 reads YDEGEE. The DNA of the CDR3 is TGTGCCAGCAGCCTGTACAGGGGATCCTACGAGCAGTACTTC. It is translated as CASSLYRGSYEQYF.

This sequence joins TRBV6-1 and TRBJ1-1; D unresolved. This CDR3 spans 14 amino acids. The germline CDR1 and CDR2 sequences are MNHNS and SASEGT. V was pared by 1 base and J by 1 base, with 7 bases between. CDR3: CASSEGGRNTEAFF. The CDR3 DNA reads as TGTGCCAGCAGTGAAGGAGGCAGGAACACTGAAGCTTTCTTT.

The J gene is TRBJ1-2, the V gene TRBV3-1 (or the pseudogene TRBV3-2); 12 bases are a match to TRBD1. The germline V gene encodes CDR1 LGHDT and CDR2 YNNKEL (reference sequence). V gave up 0 bases and J gave up 6 bases; unmatched junction bases: 5. The CDR3 is made up of 16 amino acids. This CDR3 is CASSQEWDRGLHGYTF. In DNA form, the CDR3 reads TGTGCCAGCAGCCAAGAGTGGGACAGGGGGCTGCATGGCTACACCTTC.

The chain recombines TRBV6-5 with TRBJ2-3; maybe TRBD1 (5 bases). CDR1 is MNHEY, CDR2 SVGAGI, per germline. V lost 7 bases and J lost 7, with 15 bases in between. The CDR3 runs 13 residues. Here the CDR3 reads CASKGQGRYTQYF. The CDR3 DNA reads TGTGCCAGCAAGGGGCAGGGCCGCTATACGCAGTATTTT.

The V gene is TRBV7-2, the J gene TRBJ2-7; D remains ambiguous. The CDR3 sequence is 15 residues long. Trimming stripped 5 bases from V and 0 bases from J, with 14 bases between. The germline V gene has CDR1 SGHTA and CDR2 FQGNSA. CDR3 DNA sequence: TGTGCCAGCAGCCCAGGATTTTCGAGCTCCTACGAGCAGTACTTC. It is translated as CASSPGFSSSYEQYF.

The chain combines TRBV6-5 with TRBJ1-5; 7 nucleotides match TRBD1. Losses at the gene ends were 7 bases for V and 2 bases for J; bases not matched to a gene: 2. Per the germline V gene, CDR1 is MNHEY and CDR2 is SVGAGI. The CDR3 extends over 13 amino acids. The CDR3 DNA reads as TGTGCCAGCACCGGACAGGGCAATCAGCCCCAGCATTTT. It is translated as CASTGQGNQPQHF.

The chain joins TRBV27 to TRBJ2-7; TRBD1 matches at 9 bases. V lost 2 bases and J lost 4; bases outside the gene matches: 3. This CDR3 spans 14 amino acids. Germline lookup yields CDR1 MNHEY and CDR2 SMNVEV (reference sequence). CDR3: CASSLRTGEYEQYF. The CDR3 nucleotides read TGTGCCAGCAGTTTAAGGACAGGGGAGTACGAGCAGTACTTC.

In its sample, this clone was seen a few times. The chain has TRBV29-1 and TRBJ1-1, with D perhaps TRBD1 (6 bases). The CDR3 length is 13 residues. Germline V gives CDR1 SQVTM, CDR2 ANQGSEA. Trimming left V 6 bases short and J 3 bases short, with 14 bases between. For the CDR3, the DNA is TGCAGCGTCCAGGGGTTTCGGGACACTGAAGCTTTCTTT. Translating it yields CSVQGFRDTEAFF.

The chain combines TRBV6-4 with TRBJ1-6; D is undetermined. The CDR3 sequence is 15 residues long. Germline V lookup: CDR1 MRHNA, CDR2 SNTAGT. The V end was cut by 6 bases, the J end by 7 bases, with 16 bases between. The CDR3 here is CASSRGIFGNSPLHF. CDR3 DNA sequence: TGTGCCAGCAGCCGCGGGATTTTCGGCAATTCACCCCTCCACTTT.